These 22 T cell receptor beta chains were all obtained from the same sample, sequenced in a study of T cells after yellow fever vaccination. TCRdb reprocessed the 5' RACE reads via MiXCR and lists one record per CDR3 protein. Counted here are 230,000 or so distinct CDR3 sequences, approximately 6.8% occurring once; the ten biggest clones make up more than 1%. Sequenced here: CD4+ T cells sorted from PBMCs, sampled on the day of the yellow fever booster vaccination. The receptor source for this set is a man in his thirties or forties who received the YFV17D yellow fever vaccine.

Of note for this clonotype: A much larger clone is a single base away; this may be a read error. The chain combines TRBV28 with TRBJ2-2; TRBD1 agrees at 7 bases. V lost 11 bases and J lost 0; bases outside the gene matches: 12. This CDR3 region has 16 residues. Germline assignment: CDR1 MDHEN and CDR2 SYDVKM. CDR3 nucleotides: TGTGCCTGTGACCGGACAGGTAGCACGAACACCGGGGAGCTGTTTTTT. Amino acids: CACDRTGSTNTGELFF.

This clonotype has ten or more counts. The rearrangement links TRBV5-1 to TRBJ1-5; no clear D gene. Germline CDR1 SGHRS, CDR2 YFSETQ. The CDR3 runs to 16 residues. V lost 1 base and J 0 bases, leaving 11 bases between the germline ends. CDR3 sequence (DNA): TGCGCCAGCAGCTTGTCGGGAGCGGATAGCAATCAGCCCCAGCATTTT. Translated, it gives CASSLSGADSNQPQHF.

The chain links TRBV18 to TRBJ2-5; the D is unclear. V shed 4 bases and J shed 7 bases, with 13 bases lying between them. This CDR3 region has 13 residues. Looked up from germline, CDR1 is KGHSH and CDR2 is LQKENI. The CDR3 nucleotides read TGTGCCAGCTCACAAGACAACTCCGGGACCCAGTACTTC. Amino acid sequence: CASSQDNSGTQYF.

This clonotype was seen only a few times. The rearrangement uses TRBV2 and TRBJ2-1; TRBD2 might be the D (5 bases). The CDR3 loop spans 14 amino acids. Germline V gene data show CDR1 as SNHLY and CDR2 as FYNNEI. Trimming pared 10 bases from V and 9 bases from J, leaving 22 bases between. This CDR3 reads CANDAGIAKGEQFF. Written as DNA, the CDR3 is TGTGCCAACGATGCGGGTATAGCGAAAGGTGAGCAGTTCTTC.

The chain combines TRBV11-3 with TRBJ2-7; 10 bases match TRBD2. The V gene end was trimmed by 0 bases and the J gene end by 7 bases; junction bases not matched to a gene: 0. The length of the CDR3 is 13 residues. Germline CDR1 reads SGHNT; CDR2 reads YENEEA. CDR3: CASSLDSGREQYF. In nucleotides, the CDR3 is TGTGCCAGCAGCTTAGATAGCGGGAGGGAGCAGTACTTC.

This clonotype was seen repeatedly, ten times or more. The J gene is TRBJ2-3, the V gene TRBV25-1; no clear D. CDR1 and CDR2 (germline): MGHDK, SYGVNS. The germline V and J ends were trimmed by 4 bases and 1 base, with 12 bases remaining between them. This CDR3 comprises 15 residues. This CDR3 is CASSGVGAGTDTQYF. The CDR3 DNA reads TGTGCCAGCAGTGGAGTGGGTGCAGGCACAGATACGCAGTATTTT.

The table lists this clonotype with a few counts. The genes are TRBV7-2 and TRBJ2-5; TRBD2 agrees at 11 bases. The germline CDR1 and CDR2 sequences are SGHTA and FQGNSA. CDR3 length: 15 amino acids. With 5 bases clipped from V and 5 bases from J, the junction kept 7 bases outside the gene matches. The CDR3 bases are TGTGCCAGCAGCCCCCGACTAGCGGGACGGGAGACCCAGTACTTC. It translates to CASSPRLAGRETQYF.

This clonotype has at least ten counts. The chain uses TRBV5-1 and TRBJ1-1; D remains ambiguous. This CDR3 is built from 15 residues. Germline CDR1 is SGHRS and CDR2 is YFSETQ. The V and J ends lost 0 bases and 10 bases respectively, with 19 bases between them. CDR3 nucleotide sequence: TGCGCCAGCAGCTTGGCCGGGCAGCGCTTGGAGGGAGCTTTCTTT. Its translation: CASSLAGQRLEGAFF.

The CDR3 DNA is TGTGCCAGCAGCTTAAGTCTAGCCACGTCCTACGAGCAGTACTTC. Amino acid sequence: CASSLSLATSYEQYF. J is TRBJ2-7 and V is TRBV7-2; D perhaps matches TRBD2 (5 bases). The germline V gene encodes CDR1 SGHTA and CDR2 FQGNSA. Trimming took off 2 bases at V and 1 base at J, with 12 bases between the two ends. CDR3 length: 15 residues.

This clonotype was seen many times. V is TRBV6-2 or TRBV6-3 and J is TRBJ2-1; 7 nucleotides align to TRBD2. Germline-derived CDR1 and CDR2 are MNHEY and SVGEGT. The CDR3 runs to 16 residues. V lost 0 bases to trimming and J lost 7 bases; unmatched junction nucleotides: 9. In DNA form, the CDR3 reads TGTGCCAGCAGTTACTCTGGGAGGGCCAATTTGAATGAGCAGTTCTTC. Its protein is CASSYSGRANLNEQFF.

This clonotype was seen more than once but under ten times. DNA for the CDR3: TGTGCCAGCGCCAGGGAATTGAACACTGAAGCTTTCTTT. It is translated as CASARELNTEAFF. The chain recombines TRBV6-1 with TRBJ1-1; TRBD1 is a possible D gene (5 bases). V lost 8 bases to trimming and J lost 0 bases, with 10 bases between them. The CDR3 contains 13 residues. Germline V lookup: CDR1 MNHNS, CDR2 SASEGT.

The chain carries TRBV20-1 and TRBJ2-1; TRBD2 aligns across 7 bases. V lost 3 bases to trimming and J lost 6 bases; unmatched junction nucleotides: 17. Germline assignment: CDR1 DFQATT and CDR2 SNEGSKA (reference sequence). The CDR3 length is 17 residues. The CDR3 region is CSASYGAGRYSRNEQFF. DNA for the CDR3: TGCAGTGCTAGTTATGGGGCCGGGAGGTACAGCCGCAATGAGCAGTTCTTC.

The CDR3: CASSSIPSLVRGTSISNWETQYF. CDR3 coding DNA: TGTGCCAGCAGCTCAATCCCCAGCCTCGTCAGGGGGACTAGCATTTCGAATTGGGAGACCCAGTACTTC. The chain joins TRBV7-1 to TRBJ2-5, with 9 bases that match TRBD2. TRBV7-1 is an ORF, with its function uncertain. The junction had 30 bases not matched to a gene; V was cut back by 2 bases and J by 5 bases. There are 23 residues in the CDR3.

This chain links TRBV20-1 with TRBJ2-7, with TRBD2 matching over 14 bases. This CDR3 spans 14 amino acids. Germline CDR1 reads DFQATT; CDR2 reads SNEGSKA (reference sequence). V shed 8 bases, J shed 2 bases, and the junction held 5 bases outside the gene matches. The DNA for the CDR3 is TGCAGTAAGACTAGCGGGAGGGTAACCTACGAGCAGTACTTC. Translating it yields CSKTSGRVTYEQYF.

Only a few counts were recorded for this clonotype. The chain recombines TRBV20-1 with TRBJ2-2; 9 bases fit TRBD2. Germline trimming cut 6 bases from V and 5 bases from J; bases unmatched to any gene: 10. The CDR3 extends over 15 amino acids. The germline V gene encodes CDR1 DFQATT and CDR2 SNEGSKA (reference sequence). CDR3 residues: CSAISGSLRTGELFF. The CDR3 DNA reads as TGCAGTGCAATTAGCGGGAGTTTAAGAACCGGGGAGCTGTTTTTT.

This clonotype was seen repeatedly, ten times or more. This chain joins TRBV7-9 and TRBJ2-3; 11 positions agree with TRBD2. Germline lookup yields CDR1 SEHNR and CDR2 FQNEAQ (reference sequence). CDR3 size: 16 residues. V dropped 5 bases and J dropped 2; count of bases not matched to a gene: 6. For the CDR3, the DNA is TGTGCCAGCAGCCCCAGACTAGCGGGACCCACAGATACGCAGTATTTT. The encoded protein is CASSPRLAGPTDTQYF.

In its sample, this clonotype was seen many times. The chain couples TRBV3-1 to TRBJ2-2; D is ambiguous. Germline CDR1 is LGHDT and CDR2 is YNNKEL (reference sequence). Deletions cut 4 bases from V and 0 bases from J, with 12 bases between. The CDR3 is 16 residues long. The CDR3 sequence is CASSPRRRTNTGELFF. DNA of the CDR3: TGTGCCAGCAGCCCACGACGCAGAACGAACACCGGGGAGCTGTTTTTT. Looking up the rest from reference TRBV3-1 and TRBJ2-2 gives the full variable domain: DTAVSQTPKYLVTQMGNDKSIKCEQNLGHDTMYWYKQDSKKFLKIMFSYNNKELIINETVPNRFSPKSPDKAHLNLHINSLELGDSAVYFCASSPRRRTNTGELFFGEGSRLTVL.

This clonotype was detected many times. The V and J genes are TRBV7-8 and TRBJ2-7; 10 nucleotides line up with TRBD2. The length of the CDR3 is 14 residues. The J segment lost 3 bases and the V segment lost 5 bases, leaving 4 bases of the junction unmatched. Germline V CDR1 and CDR2: SGHVS, FQNEAQ. The DNA for the CDR3 is TGTGCCAGCAGCATGGGACTAGCGAACTACGAGCAGTACTTC. Amino acids: CASSMGLANYEQYF.

There are many counts of this clonotype. The CDR3 region is CSARDGAGGPGEQYF. DNA of the CDR3: TGCAGTGCTAGAGATGGAGCGGGAGGGCCAGGAGAGCAGTACTTC. The chain employs TRBV20-1 and TRBJ2-7, with 10 bases lining up with TRBD2. Germline V CDR1 and CDR2: DFQATT, SNEGSKA (reference sequence). CDR3 size: 15 residues. The V gene end was trimmed by 0 bases and the J gene end by 7 bases; junction bases not matched to a gene: 9.

The chain uses TRBV7-2 and TRBJ2-3, with D possibly TRBD1 on 6 matching bases. CDR1 is SGHTA and CDR2 is FQGNSA in the germline V gene. The V end lost 1 base, the J end lost 1 base, and 9 bases lay between the germline ends. The length of the CDR3 is 15 residues. DNA of the CDR3: TGTGCCAGCAGCTTAGGGGACACCCGCACAGATACGCAGTATTTT. This encodes CASSLGDTRTDTQYF. Looking up the rest from reference TRBV7-2 and TRBJ2-3 gives the full variable domain: GAGVSQSPSNKVTEKGKDVELRCDPISGHTALYWYRQSLGQGLEFLIYFQGNSAPDKSGLPSDRFSAERTGGSVSTLTIQRTQQEDSAVYLCASSLGDTRTDTQYFGPGTRLTVL.

CDR3 coding DNA: TGTGCCAGCACCTTGAGCGGGAGGCCCACCGGGGAGCTGTTTTTT. Translated: CASTLSGRPTGELFF. The chain combines TRBV12-3 or TRBV12-4 with TRBJ2-2, with TRBD2 identical over 9 bases. V shed 7 bases, J shed 4 bases, and the junction held 7 bases outside the gene matches. The CDR3 spans 15 residues.

The chain couples TRBV5-1 to TRBJ2-3, with 10 bases that match TRBD2. CDR3 length: 18 amino acids. Germline V lookup: CDR1 SGHRS, CDR2 YFSETQ. V gave up 0 bases and J gave up 2 bases; unmatched junction bases: 9. The CDR3 DNA sequence: TGCGCCAGCAGCTTGGGAGCGGGAGGGCCAAAGAACACAGATACGCAGTATTTT. It codes for CASSLGAGGPKNTDTQYF.